Listed below are T cell receptor beta chains from one sample, sequenced in a study of T cell responses to AZD1222 COVID-19 vaccine. TCRdb keeps only in-frame clones here, not all; method: immunoSEQ multiplex PCR. The sample lists 95,000 to 100,000 clones, around 84% occurring once. This specimen consisted of peripheral blood, obtained on day 0 of AZD1222 vaccination. The source is an adult in good health. Both conserved end residues are part of each CDR3. A D gene is named only where the DNA matches it firmly. Clone size is not always given. Where it is, it says once, few, many or a class for expanded clones.

d_gene: TRBD2; j_gene: TRBJ2-1; len: 19; v_gene: TRBV7-6; abundance: .; CDR3nt: TGTGCCAGCAGCTTAGAGGGGCTAGCGGGAGGCCTTGTGGACAATGAGCAGTTCTTC; CDR3aa: CASSLEGLAGGLVDNEQFF
d_gene: .; j_gene: TRBJ1-5; len: 15; v_gene: TRBV6-2/TRBV6-3; abundance: .; CDR3nt: TGTGCCAGCAGCCGGGACGGTAGCTCCCATCAGCCCCAGCATTTT; CDR3aa: CASSRDGSSHQPQHF
d_gene: .; j_gene: TRBJ1-2; len: 11; v_gene: TRBV2; abundance: .; CDR3nt: TGTGCCAGCAGCGAATACTATGGCTACACCTTC; CDR3aa: CASSEYYGYTF
d_gene: TRBD2; j_gene: TRBJ2-7; len: 14; v_gene: TRBV5-4; abundance: .; CDR3nt: TGTGCCTTCCATTCAGCGGGAGGGTCTGTCGAGCAGTACTTC; CDR3aa: CAFHSAGGSVEQYF
d_gene: .; j_gene: TRBJ1-1; len: 14; v_gene: TRBV5-6; abundance: .; CDR3nt: TGTGCCAGCAGCTTGGTGGGAGCGAACACTGAAGCTTTCTTT; CDR3aa: CASSLVGANTEAFF
d_gene: .; j_gene: TRBJ1-1; len: 15; v_gene: TRBV5-6; abundance: once; CDR3nt: TGTGCCAGCAGCGTTGCTGGACGGTTGAACACTGAAGCTTTCTTT; CDR3aa: CASSVAGRLNTEAFF
d_gene: TRBD1; j_gene: TRBJ2-3; len: 15; v_gene: TRBV27; abundance: .; CDR3nt: TGTGCCAGCAGTTGGACAACAGGGGTAGCGGATACGCAGTATTTT; CDR3aa: CASSWTTGVADTQYF
d_gene: TRBD1; j_gene: TRBJ1-5; len: 16; v_gene: TRBV30; abundance: .; CDR3nt: TGTGCCTGCTCGGGACAGGGATTTTATAGCAATCAGCCCCAGCATTTT; CDR3aa: CACSGQGFYSNQPQHF
d_gene: .; j_gene: TRBJ1-3; len: 14; v_gene: TRBV6-6; abundance: .; CDR3nt: TGTGCCAGCAGTTGGGTCAGCTCTGGAAACACCATATATTTT; CDR3aa: CASSWVSSGNTIYF
d_gene: .; j_gene: TRBJ2-7; len: 14; v_gene: TRBV7-2; abundance: .; CDR3nt: TGTGCCAGCAGCTCTCAACCGGGCCCCCACGAGCAGTACTTC; CDR3aa: CASSSQPGPHEQYF
d_gene: .; j_gene: TRBJ2-7; len: 16; v_gene: TRBV3-1/TRBV3-2; abundance: .; CDR3nt: TGTGCCAGCAGCCAAGATTCGGCGGAATTACACTACGAGCAGTACTTC; CDR3aa: CASSQDSAELHYEQYF
d_gene: .; j_gene: TRBJ1-5; len: 15; v_gene: TRBV7-2; abundance: .; CDR3nt: TGTGCCAGCAGCGGCGGGGGGGGCGGCAATCAGCCCCAGCATTTT; CDR3aa: CASSGGGGGNQPQHF
d_gene: TRBD1; j_gene: TRBJ1-6; len: 18; v_gene: TRBV4-2; abundance: once; CDR3nt: TGTGCCAGCAGCCAAGATCCCTGGGGGGGGACAGGGACTTCACCCCTCCACTTT; CDR3aa: CASSQDPWGGTGTSPLHF
d_gene: .; j_gene: TRBJ2-3; len: 14; v_gene: TRBV6-1; abundance: once; CDR3nt: TGTGCCAGCAGTGAAAGGGGATACACAGATACGCAGTATTTT; CDR3aa: CASSERGYTDTQYF
d_gene: .; j_gene: TRBJ2-3; len: 14; v_gene: TRBV30; abundance: once; CDR3nt: TGTGCCTGGAGTGTACTTAGGGGTACAGATACGCAGTATTTT; CDR3aa: CAWSVLRGTDTQYF
d_gene: TRBD2; j_gene: TRBJ2-7; len: 13; v_gene: TRBV28; abundance: .; CDR3nt: TGTGCCAGCAGCTACAGCGGGAGTTACGAGCAGTACTTC; CDR3aa: CASSYSGSYEQYF
d_gene: .; j_gene: TRBJ2-1; len: 15; v_gene: TRBV9; abundance: .; CDR3nt: TGTGCCAGCAGCGTAGGGGCACGGGCTTACAATGAGCAGTTCTTC; CDR3aa: CASSVGARAYNEQFF
d_gene: TRBD2; j_gene: TRBJ2-1; len: 15; v_gene: TRBV6-2/TRBV6-3; abundance: .; CDR3nt: TGTGCCAGCAGTTCTGAGCTAGCGGGAGTTCATGAGCAGTTCTTC; CDR3aa: CASSSELAGVHEQFF
d_gene: TRBD2; j_gene: TRBJ2-1; len: 14; v_gene: TRBV7-9; abundance: .; CDR3nt: TGTGCCAGCAGCTTTAGCGGGAGTGGCAATGAGCAGTTCTTC; CDR3aa: CASSFSGSGNEQFF
d_gene: TRBD2; j_gene: TRBJ2-4; len: 13; v_gene: TRBV19; abundance: .; CDR3nt: TGTGCCAGCAAACTAGCGGATGGAAACATTCAGTACTTC; CDR3aa: CASKLADGNIQYF
d_gene: .; j_gene: TRBJ2-1; len: 14; v_gene: TRBV5-1; abundance: .; CDR3nt: TGCGCCAGCAGCTTGCTCACTTCCTACAATGAGCAGTTCTTC; CDR3aa: CASSLLTSYNEQFF
d_gene: .; j_gene: TRBJ2-1; len: 15; v_gene: TRBV11-2; abundance: .; CDR3nt: TGTGCCAGCAGCTTAGATCCGGGGGCTCACAATGAGCAGTTCTTC; CDR3aa: CASSLDPGAHNEQFF
d_gene: .; j_gene: TRBJ1-6; len: 18; v_gene: TRBV30; abundance: .; CDR3nt: TGTGCCTGGAGTTTGGCATCGGGGGAGATAGGCTCAAATTCACCCCTCCACTTT; CDR3aa: CAWSLASGEIGSNSPLHF
d_gene: TRBD1; j_gene: TRBJ1-1; len: 14; v_gene: TRBV6-6; abundance: .; CDR3nt: TGTGCCAGCATCATCGGACAGGGTGGGACTGAAGCTTTCTTT; CDR3aa: CASIIGQGGTEAFF